These T cell receptor beta chains were read from a single sample in a study of cytomegalovirus exposure and HLA in healthy donors. TCRdb keeps only in-frame clones here, not all; method: immunoSEQ multiplex PCR. Among 95,000 to 130,000 clones listed, 55% to 65% were seen once. Sequenced: PBMCs. The source is a woman in her 40s in good health and CMV-seropositive. The conserved cysteine and the conserved F or W are not part of the CDR3 here.

V: TRBV4-1
J: TRBJ2-1
CDR3: ASSQDPLDNEQF

V: TRBV30
J: TRBJ2-3
CDR3: AWSFTGVSTDTQY

V: TRBV2
J: TRBJ2-1
CDR3: ASMSPPYNEQF

V: TRBV28
J: TRBJ2-5
CDR3: ASSPAGGRETQY

V: TRBV28
J: TRBJ1-2
CDR3: ASSPQAYGYT

V: TRBV4-1
J: TRBJ2-2
CDR3: ASSTRDRGYGGELF

V: TRBV7-9
J: TRBJ2-7
CDR3: ASSYRVYEQY

V: TRBV28
J: TRBJ1-5
CDR3: ASSVSRLRQRDQPQH

V: TRBV2
J: TRBJ1-3
CDR3: ASSVYGTGLGNTIY

V: TRBV29-1
J: TRBJ2-2
CDR3: SVEVNFRGNTGELF

V: TRBV11-2
J: TRBJ2-2
CDR3: ASSTTNTGELF

V: TRBV5-1
J: TRBJ2-7
CDR3: ASSTGLAGGGYEQY

V: TRBV7-9
J: TRBJ2-7
CDR3: ASSPARVLHEQY

V: TRBV28
J: TRBJ1-6
CDR3: ASSIPGGQGYVSLH

V: TRBV5-5
J: TRBJ1-1
CDR3: ASSLALTGTEAF

V: TRBV5-1
J: TRBJ2-2
CDR3: ASSLRVEEWTGELF

V: TRBV11-2
J: TRBJ1-2
CDR3: ASSLVIAGGVGYT

V: TRBV7-9
J: TRBJ2-4
CDR3: ASSTTTNIQY

V: TRBV13
J: .
CDR3: ASSLGTAYEQY

V: TRBV9
J: TRBJ2-1
CDR3: ASSEEGPNNEQF

V: TRBV5-1
J: TRBJ2-7
CDR3: ASSLARTDYEQY

V: TRBV6-5
J: TRBJ2-3
CDR3: ASRRTGRPTQY

V: TRBV6-6
J: TRBJ1-2
CDR3: ASSYSLVGGGYT

V: TRBV19
J: TRBJ1-1
CDR3: ASRRTGEIHTEAF

V: TRBV29-1
J: TRBJ2-1
CDR3: SVGLALSEQF

V: TRBV30
J: TRBJ2-2
CDR3: AWSTLGLNTGELF

V: TRBV28
J: TRBJ2-7
CDR3: ASSSPNSYEQY

V: TRBV4-2
J: TRBJ2-2
CDR3: ASSQGLRARVAGELF

V: TRBV27
J: TRBJ2-3
CDR3: ASRPLSGRGDITDTQY

V: TRBV18
J: TRBJ2-1
CDR3: ASSPGGQGYTSEQF

V: TRBV4-3
J: TRBJ2-7
CDR3: ASSQDRGVQY

V: TRBV29-1
J: .
CDR3: SAGTSDLYEQY

V: TRBV6-5
J: TRBJ1-2
CDR3: ARSGTEAYGYT

V: TRBV4-1
J: TRBJ1-3
CDR3: ASSQAVPQSSGNTIY

V: TRBV28
J: TRBJ1-1
CDR3: ASSLRRQGWATEAF

V: TRBV28
J: TRBJ2-7
CDR3: ASTSGTYEQY

V: TRBV7-9
J: TRBJ1-2
CDR3: ASSSSAAGGAHYGYT

V: TRBV19
J: TRBJ1-5
CDR3: ASTLRGTGAPDGPQH

V: TRBV5-4
J: TRBJ1-1
CDR3: ASSFDSPLVEAF

V: TRBV5-1
J: TRBJ2-1
CDR3: ASIPGPTYNEQF

V: TRBV29-1
J: TRBJ2-7
CDR3: SVGLAGGGHEQY

V: TRBV7-9
J: TRBJ2-4
CDR3: ASSSGMSAKNIQY

V: TRBV6-7
J: TRBJ1-1
CDR3: ASRKQGATEAF

V: TRBV27
J: TRBJ2-1
CDR3: ASSLSGYSSYNEQF

V: TRBV19
J: TRBJ2-1
CDR3: ASSPAGGPGEQF

V: TRBV7-8
J: .
CDR3: ASSLGTSGSSYEQY

V: TRBV5-4
J: TRBJ1-1
CDR3: ASSLIQGSTEAF

V: TRBV2
J: TRBJ1-5
CDR3: ASRDNRGHRQPQH

V: TRBV5-1
J: TRBJ1-1
CDR3: ASSLATGIPNTEAF

V: TRBV19
J: TRBJ2-1
CDR3: ASSIDPVNNEQF